The clone carrying this T cell receptor beta chain was picked up one time. Antigen specificity is unknown. The data stem from a study of T cell responses to AZD1222 COVID-19 vaccine. The wider study: Investigators merged groups given second doses at roughly 4 or roughly 12 weeks.

General study findings and limits: Repertoires were sampled only after the peak T cell response. Baseline testing showed seropositivity in only 5 or 6 AZD1222 recipients. After two AZD1222 doses, spike-specific TCR breadth and depth rose versus day 0.

V lost 2 bases to trimming and J lost 7 bases, with 14 bases between them. This CDR3 is 15 amino acids long. Germline V gene data show CDR1 as MDHEN and CDR2 as SYDVKM. Assay used: immunoSEQ multiplex PCR; TCRdb lists only in-frame clones, some missing. The table includes about 120,000 clones, around 84% detected once. The chain employs TRBV28 and TRBJ1-4, with D perhaps TRBD1 (6 bases). This receptor was taken from an adult in good health. Sequenced here: peripheral blood, sampled on day 0 of AZD1222 vaccination. The CDR3 DNA is TGTGCCAGCAGTTTACATTACAGGGTGATTGAAAAACTGTTTTTT. Translating it yields CASSLHYRVIEKLFF.